The sample holds a few counts of the clone carrying this T cell receptor beta chain. Antigen specificity is unknown. Combined were second doses at about 4 or about 12 weeks. These data come from a study of T cell responses to AZD1222 COVID-19 vaccine. The study's findings and limits: Among spike-specific TCRs, nearly half reportedly target unmutated variant regions. Without day 14 samples, only post-peak T cell repertoires were studied. Donor demographics were predominantly white British with a female majority; clonal diversity may be underestimated.

TCRdb's table, derived via immunoSEQ multiplex PCR, lists solely in-frame clones and lacks some. This sample has nearly 110,000 clones, with roughly 88% found just once. CDR1 and CDR2 from the germline V gene are LNHDA and SQIVND (reference sequence). V gave up 4 bases and J gave up 3 bases, with 16 bases separating them. The CDR3 runs 16 residues. Sequencing was performed on peripheral blood, taken 28 days after the second AZD1222 dose. This clonotype originated in an adult who received the AZD1222 COVID-19 vaccine. The J gene is TRBJ1-5, the V gene TRBV19; D unresolved. The CDR3, as DNA: TGTGCCAGTAGTAGGGCGCGGGATTCGGTCAATCAGCCCCAGCATTTT. Amino acids: CASSRARDSVNQPQHF.